One sample yielded the 14 T cell receptor beta chains listed below, sequenced in a study of shared clonotypes between healthy human individuals. Sequencing used immunoSEQ multiplex PCR; TCRdb keeps in-frame clones, though not all of them. Among 550,000 to 700,000 clones listed, 55% to 85% were seen once. Sample: memory CD4+ T cells sorted from blood. Subset: CD45RA-negative fraction. Receptor source: a woman aged 30 to 39 in good health.

V usage is TRBV7-6 and J usage is TRBJ1-4; 8 nucleotides line up with TRBD1. J gave up 8 bases and V 3 bases, and 8 bases lay outside the gene matches. The CDR3 loop spans 15 amino acids. Germline lookup yields CDR1 SGHVS and CDR2 FNYEAQ. Here the CDR3 reads CASSFGQGAREKLFF. CDR3 sequence (DNA): TGTGCCAGCAGCTTCGGGCAGGGGGCGAGGGAAAAACTGTTTTTT. Together with reference TRBV7-6 and TRBJ1-4, the CDR3 gives the full variable domain: GAGVSQSPRYKVTKRGQDVALRCDPISGHVSLYWYRQALGQGPEFLTYFNYEAQQDKSGLPNDRFSAERPEGSISTLTIQRTEQRDSAMYRCASSFGQGAREKLFFGSGTQLSVL.

The genes are TRBV9 and TRBJ2-1, with D uncertain. Germline assignment: CDR1 SGDLS and CDR2 YYNGEE. Trimming stripped 2 bases from V and 7 bases from J, with 7 bases between. CDR3 length equals 12 residues. CDR3 coding DNA: TGTGCCAGCAGCGTCGACTTGAATGAGCAGTTCTTC. Translated: CASSVDLNEQFF.

The gene calls are TRBV5-1 and TRBJ1-5; D gene uncertain. V was shortened by 4 bases and J by 7 bases, with 15 bases between the two germline ends. Per the germline V gene, CDR1 is SGHRS and CDR2 is YFSETQ. This CDR3 is built from 14 residues. The CDR3 sequence: CASSLGEVDQPQHF. The CDR3 DNA follows: TGCGCCAGCAGCCTCGGGGAGGTAGACCAGCCCCAGCATTTT.

This clone appeared many times. This chain connects TRBV7-6 to TRBJ2-3; D possibly uses TRBD1 or TRBD2 (5 bases each). Trimming pared 1 base from V and 2 bases from J, leaving 13 bases between. Germline V gene sequence: CDR1 SGHVS, CDR2 FNYEAQ. The CDR3 consists of 16 residues. CDR3 sequence: CASSLGGMGSTDTQYF. DNA for the CDR3: TGTGCCAGCAGCTTAGGGGGGATGGGCTCCACAGATACGCAGTATTTT.

V and J are TRBV4-1 and TRBJ2-4, with 8 bases matching TRBD2. Germline loops: CDR1 MGHRA, CDR2 YSYEKL. Trimming at V came to 0 bases and at J to 8 bases, leaving 9 bases not matched to a gene. The CDR3 is made up of 16 amino acids. In DNA form, the CDR3 reads TGCGCCAGCAGCCAAGAGTCAGCGGGAGAGAGGGACATTCAGTACTTC. It specifies CASSQESAGERDIQYF.

V is TRBV19 and J is TRBJ2-1, with 9 bases matching TRBD2. Germline V CDR1 and CDR2: LNHDA, SQIVND (reference sequence). This CDR3 has 16 residues. V shed 1 base and J 9 bases; nucleotides not matched to a gene: 10. The DNA of the CDR3 is TGTGCCAGTAGTATAGTAGGGTTAGCGGGAGAGGGTGAGCAGTTCTTC. This codes for CASSIVGLAGEGEQFF.

The V gene is TRBV27, the J gene TRBJ2-1, with 7 bases lining up with TRBD2. The ends lost 1 base at V and 5 bases at J; junction bases unmatched: 11. The CDR3 runs 17 residues. Germline CDR1 MNHEY, CDR2 SMNVEV (reference sequence). The CDR3 region is CASSLYLLASGNNEQFF. CDR3 DNA: TGTGCCAGCAGTTTATATTTATTGGCTAGCGGAAACAATGAGCAGTTCTTC.

This clone has just one count. J is TRBJ2-1 and V is TRBV5-1; the D call may be TRBD1 or TRBD2 (5 bases each). Germline V lookup: CDR1 SGHRS, CDR2 YFSETQ. V lost 0 bases and J 9 bases, leaving 10 bases between the germline ends. The CDR3 loop spans 13 amino acids. The CDR3 here is CASSLELGPEQFF. The CDR3 bases are TGCGCCAGCAGCTTGGAATTGGGACCTGAGCAGTTCTTC.

The rearrangement links TRBV28 to TRBJ2-7, with 9 positions matching TRBD2. The germline V gene encodes CDR1 MDHEN and CDR2 SYDVKM. This CDR3 has 16 amino acids. Trimming took 6 bases from V and 2 from J; bases not matched to a gene: 11. This CDR3 is CASRTTGLAITYEQYF. CDR3 nucleotide sequence: TGTGCCAGCAGGACGACGGGACTAGCTATAACCTACGAGCAGTACTTC. Filled out from reference TRBV28 and TRBJ2-7, the complete variable domain reads DVKVTQSSRYLVKRTGEKVFLECVQDMDHENMFWYRQDPGLGLRLIYFSYDVKMKEKGDIPEGYSVSREKKERFSLILESASTNQTSMYLCASRTTGLAITYEQYFGPGTRLTVT.

The chain links TRBV19 to TRBJ1-4, with D tentatively TRBD1 (5 bases). V lost 5 bases and J 0 bases, leaving 7 bases between the germline ends. The germline CDR1 and CDR2 sequences are LNHDA and SQIVND (reference sequence). The CDR3 has 14 amino acids. The CDR3 DNA reads as TGTGCCAGTAGTTCGGGGGCAACTAATGAAAAACTGTTTTTT. Translating gives CASSSGATNEKLFF.

This clone showed up just once. The chain recombines TRBV7-2 with TRBJ2-7; 8 bases align to TRBD2. J lost 5 bases, V lost 1 base, and 4 bases had no gene match. The CDR3 contains 14 residues. Germline V lookup: CDR1 SGHTA, CDR2 FQGNSA. CDR3 protein: CASSLGIAGHEQYF. The CDR3 DNA reads TGTGCCAGCAGCTTAGGGATAGCGGGGCACGAGCAGTACTTC.

The V and J genes are TRBV30 and TRBJ2-3; D possibly uses TRBD1 or TRBD2 (5 bases each). From germline, CDR1 is GTSNPN and CDR2 SVGIG (reference sequence). CDR3 length equals 12 residues. V dropped 3 bases and J dropped 9 bases, with 13 bases sitting between them. CDR3 in amino acids: CAWRGTVPTQYF. In DNA form, the CDR3 reads TGTGCCTGGAGGGGGACCGTGCCAACGCAGTATTTT.

The chain uses TRBV6-5 and TRBJ2-7, with D unclear. Looked up from germline, CDR1 is MNHEY and CDR2 is SVGAGI. This CDR3 region has 11 residues. V was shortened by 5 bases and J by 7 bases, with 9 bases between the two germline ends. Here the CDR3 DNA reads TGTGCCAGCAGTGATGTTCGGGAGCAGTACTTC. Encoded protein: CASSDVREQYF.

This clone was seen just once. The J gene is TRBJ2-1, the V gene TRBV4-2; 14 bases align to TRBD2. Germline lookup yields CDR1 LGHNA and CDR2 YNFKEQ. There are 18 residues in the CDR3. With 3 bases clipped from V and 8 bases from J, the junction kept 12 bases outside the gene matches. The CDR3 DNA sequence: TGTGCCAGCAGCCAGCTCCTTAGCGGACTAGCGGGAGGATATGAGCAGTTCTTC. Translating it yields CASSQLLSGLAGGYEQFF.